Following are 18 T cell receptor beta chains from one sample sequenced in a study of Graves' ophthalmopathy and Graves' hyperthyroidism. For repertoire sequencing, the TCR beta CDR3 regions were amplified from RNA transcripts. Second-round multiplex PCR came after a first-round RT-PCR that employed HTBI primers. From the multiplex PCR reads, TCRdb called clonotypes with MiXCR, one entry per CDR3 protein. This sample has 210,000 or so distinct CDR3 sequences, with around 28% found just once. Specimen: peripheral blood. These receptors originate from a man in his fifties or sixties with Graves' ophthalmopathy.

This clonotype was counted a few times. The V call is TRBV20-1, the J call TRBJ2-5; D possibly matches TRBD1 or TRBD2 (5 bases each). Germline CDR1 and CDR2: DFQATT and SNEGSKA (reference sequence). The CDR3 has 11 amino acids. The ends were cut back, 2 bases at V and 10 bases at J, with 11 bases in the middle. The CDR3 bases are TGCAGTGCTAGATGGGGGATTGGCCAGTACTTC. Translating it yields CSARWGIGQYF.

In its sample, this clonotype was seen many times. The chain uses TRBV12-3 or TRBV12-4 and TRBJ2-7; the match to TRBD1 covers 7 bases. The J segment lost 3 bases and the V segment lost 6 bases, leaving 5 bases of the junction unmatched. The CDR3 is 13 amino acids. CDR3 DNA sequence: TGTGCCAGCAGAAGGGGACAGAACTACGAGCAGTACTTC. Protein product: CASRRGQNYEQYF.

This clonotype was counted ten times or more. The V and J genes are TRBV19 and TRBJ2-6; TRBD1 might be the D (5 bases). V lost 3 bases and J 2 bases, leaving 20 bases between the germline ends. This CDR3 region has 19 residues. Germline V gives CDR1 LNHDA, CDR2 SQIVND (reference sequence). The CDR3 here is CASSIDGSGLYTGANVLTF. Written as DNA, the CDR3 is TGTGCCAGTAGTATCGACGGGTCAGGGCTATACACTGGGGCCAACGTCCTGACTTTC.

This clonotype was counted at least ten times. The chain couples TRBV7-2 to TRBJ2-5; D is perhaps TRBD1 or TRBD2 (6 bases each). Germline loops: CDR1 SGHTA, CDR2 FQGNSA. The CDR3 is made up of 16 amino acids. V shed 3 bases and J shed 2 bases, with 16 bases lying between them. CDR3 amino acids: CASSFDKGGRQETQYF. The CDR3 nucleotides are TGTGCCAGCAGCTTTGATAAGGGGGGAAGGCAAGAGACCCAGTACTTC.

This clonotype was counted ten times or more. The V and J genes are TRBV28 and TRBJ2-7; 7 bases match TRBD1. Trimming cost V 7 bases and J 3 bases; bases outside gene matches: 6. In germline, CDR1 is MDHEN, CDR2 SYDVKM. The CDR3 is 13 residues long. The chain's CDR3 is CASNPTGSYEQYF. CDR3 DNA sequence: TGTGCCAGCAACCCGACAGGGAGCTACGAGCAGTACTTC.

This chain uses TRBV24-1 with TRBJ1-2, with D possibly TRBD1 on 5 matching bases. The CDR3 loop spans 13 amino acids. Germline CDR1 and CDR2: KGHDR and SFDVKD. V lost 1 base, J lost 8 bases, and 10 bases lay in between. DNA of the CDR3: TGTGCCACCAGTGATTTCTCAGGGAGCGGCTACACCTTC. It codes for CATSDFSGSGYTF.

The rearrangement links TRBV6-1 to TRBJ1-1; 7 nucleotides align to TRBD1. Germline V gene lookup returns CDR1 MNHNS and CDR2 SASEGT. V dropped 4 bases and J dropped 4; count of bases not matched to a gene: 6. This CDR3 is built from 14 residues. This chain's CDR3 is CASSADREITEAFF. CDR3 bases: TGTGCCAGCAGTGCAGACAGGGAAATCACTGAAGCTTTCTTT.

This clonotype was seen many times. The chain recombines TRBV12-3 or TRBV12-4 with TRBJ1-2; D unresolved. This CDR3 is built from 13 residues. V gave up 3 bases and J gave up 4 bases, with 9 bases separating them. CDR3 residues: CASSLVKGYGYTF. In nucleotides, the CDR3 is TGTGCCAGCAGTTTGGTAAAGGGCTATGGCTACACCTTC.

This clonotype was seen ten or more times. The V gene is TRBV14, the J gene TRBJ1-6, with 8 nucleotides matching TRBD1. The CDR3 length is 16 residues. The trim removed 1 base at V and 7 bases at J, leaving 6 bases unmatched. Germline V gene data show CDR1 as SGHDN and CDR2 as FVKESK. The chain's CDR3 is CASSQVGTGRNSPLHF. In nucleotides, the CDR3 is TGTGCCAGCAGCCAAGTGGGGACAGGCCGAAATTCACCCCTCCACTTT.

This clonotype came up many times. The chain is built from TRBV7-9 and TRBJ1-1, with a weak D call TRBD1 (6 bases). CDR1 is SEHNR and CDR2 is FQNEAQ in the germline V gene (reference sequence). V was shortened by 5 bases and J by 4 bases, with 17 bases between the two germline ends. This CDR3 is built from 15 residues. This CDR3 is CASSHPQGKSTEAFF. The CDR3 coding sequence is TGTGCCAGCAGCCATCCCCAGGGGAAAAGCACTGAAGCTTTCTTT.

A single count supports this clonotype. The genes are TRBV20-1 and TRBJ2-7; 12 bases line up with TRBD2. Germline lookup yields CDR1 DFQATT and CDR2 SNEGSKA (reference sequence). J was trimmed by 7 bases and V by 3 bases; bases with no gene match: 10. CDR3 length: 15 residues. CDR3 sequence: CSASPSSGRADEQYF. The CDR3 bases are TGCAGTGCTAGTCCGTCTAGCGGGAGGGCCGATGAGCAGTACTTC.

At least ten counts were recorded for this clonotype. This chain joins TRBV29-1 and TRBJ2-5, with D possibly TRBD1 on 5 matching bases. V was trimmed by 3 bases and J by 4 bases, leaving 18 bases between them. Germline CDR1 reads SQVTM; CDR2 reads ANQGSEA. CDR3 size: 15 residues. The CDR3, as DNA: TGCAGCGTTGACAGAGGACATTCCGCTCTAGAGACCCAGTACTTC. This gives the protein CSVDRGHSALETQYF.

In its sample, this clonotype is medium-sized. The gene calls are TRBV12-3 or TRBV12-4 and TRBJ1-1; perhaps TRBD1 as D (5 bases). Trimming shortened V by 2 bases and J by 1 base, and 8 bases separated the two germline ends. This CDR3 has 14 amino acids. In DNA form, the CDR3 reads TGTGCCAGCAGTTTAACGGACACGAACACTGAAGCTTTCTTT. This codes for CASSLTDTNTEAFF.

The chain employs TRBV6-1 and TRBJ1-2, with TRBD1 as a possible D gene (5 bases). V lost 4 bases to trimming and J lost 4 bases, with 16 bases between them. CDR1 is MNHNS and CDR2 is SASEGT in the germline V gene. The CDR3 is made up of 15 amino acids. CDR3 sequence: CASSAPNQGVYGYTF. CDR3 sequence (DNA): TGTGCCAGCAGTGCCCCCAACCAGGGTGTCTATGGCTACACCTTC.

The chain uses TRBV7-6 and TRBJ1-6, with D maybe TRBD1 (5 bases). Deletions cut 1 base from V and 7 bases from J, with 11 bases between. Germline V gene lookup returns CDR1 SGHVS and CDR2 FNYEAQ. CDR3 length equals 15 residues. The CDR3 DNA reads TGTGCCAGCAGCTTAGAGGTACAGGAGAATTCACCCCTCCACTTT. Protein sequence: CASSLEVQENSPLHF.

This clonotype came up many times. The chain joins TRBV5-1 to TRBJ2-7; D is possibly TRBD2 (5 bases). This CDR3 is built from 13 residues. Germline V gene sequence: CDR1 SGHRS, CDR2 YFSETQ. Trimming cost V 6 bases and J 1 base, with 11 bases left between them. For the CDR3, the DNA is TGCGCCAGCAAAGTGGACTCATCCTACGAGCAGTACTTC. Translation gives CASKVDSSYEQYF.

Ten or more counts support this clonotype. This sequence joins TRBV6-5 and TRBJ2-5; the match to TRBD1 covers 7 bases. Trimming took 6 bases from V and 1 from J; bases not matched to a gene: 2. The CDR3 runs to 13 residues. CDR1 and CDR2 (germline): MNHEY, SVGAGI. This CDR3 reads CASRTGAQETQYF. CDR3 nucleotides: TGTGCCAGCAGAACAGGGGCCCAAGAGACCCAGTACTTC.

Ten or more counts support this clonotype. The chain is built from TRBV6-5 and TRBJ2-7; TRBD2 is a possible D gene (6 bases). Germline-derived CDR1 and CDR2 are MNHEY and SVGAGI. V was shortened by 2 bases and J by 2 bases, with 7 bases between the two germline ends. The CDR3 runs to 13 residues. The CDR3 DNA reads as TGTGCCAGCAGTTACAGACTAGCCTACGAGCAGTACTTC. It is translated as CASSYRLAYEQYF.